Given below is one T cell receptor beta chain in context. The antigen remains undetermined. Clones were sequenced by immunoSEQ multiplex PCR, and TCRdb holds only the in-frame ones, with some missing. The sample has roughly 330,000 clones, 87% seen once. The donors were part of the roughly 120-subject validation cohort, which stood apart from the approximately 670-subject first cohort. These data are taken from a study of cytomegalovirus exposure and HLA in healthy donors. Study details: The roughly 700 first-cohort repertoires shared a platform with the roughly 120 validation repertoires, as reported in a later analysis.

This CDR3 has 15 amino acids. CDR1 is LNHDA and CDR2 is SQIVND in the germline V gene (reference sequence). V was pared by 8 bases and J by 1 base, with 17 bases between. Findings of the study overall: First-cohort TCR clusters were later found to tend to co-occur in the roughly 110 validation repertoires.

Sequencing was carried out using PBMCs. The chain is built from TRBV19 and TRBJ1-1, with D unclear. The sequence was obtained from a woman in her 30s in good health and CMV-seropositive. CDR3 coding DNA: TGTGCCAGTTGCGGCGCCCCGGCCGCGAACACTGAAGCTTTCTTT. It encodes CASCGAPAANTEAFF.